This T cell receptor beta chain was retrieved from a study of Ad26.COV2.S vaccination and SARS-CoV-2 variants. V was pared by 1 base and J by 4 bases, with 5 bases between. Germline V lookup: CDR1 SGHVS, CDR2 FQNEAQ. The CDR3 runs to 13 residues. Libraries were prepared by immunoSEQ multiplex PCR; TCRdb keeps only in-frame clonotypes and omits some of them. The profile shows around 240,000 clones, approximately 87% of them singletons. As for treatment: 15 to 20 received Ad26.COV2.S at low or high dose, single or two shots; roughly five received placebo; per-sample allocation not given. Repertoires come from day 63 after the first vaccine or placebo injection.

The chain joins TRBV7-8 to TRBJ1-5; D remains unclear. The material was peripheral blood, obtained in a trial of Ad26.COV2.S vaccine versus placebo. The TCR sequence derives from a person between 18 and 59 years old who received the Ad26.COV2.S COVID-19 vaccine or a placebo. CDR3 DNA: TGTGCCAGCAGCTTAGATCAGAATCAGCCCCAGCATTTT. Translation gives CASSLDQNQPQHF.